This T cell receptor (beta chain) was recorded in a study of blood T cell repertoires in COVID-19. Sequencing used immunoSEQ multiplex PCR; TCRdb keeps in-frame clones, though not all of them. The data show 90,000 to 120,000 clones, 75% to 95% seen once. Trimming removed 3 bases from V and 3 bases from J, with 13 bases in between. The CDR3 has 15 residues. Germline CDR1 SEHNR, CDR2 FQNEAQ (reference sequence). The TCR was taken from a woman aged 25 to 45 with acute or convalescent COVID-19. Input material: peripheral blood. The chain uses TRBV7-9 and TRBJ2-3; D remains unclear. CDR3 sequence reads: CASSLGFGETDTQYF. As DNA, the CDR3 is TGTGCCAGCAGCTTGGGCTTCGGTGAGACAGATACGCAGTATTTT. The whole variable domain, remainder taken from reference TRBV7-9 and TRBJ2-3, is DTGVSQNPRHKITKRGQNVTFRCDPISEHNRLYWYRQTLGQGPEFLTYFQNEAQLEKSRLLSDRFSAERPKGSFSTLEIQRTEQGDSAMYLCASSLGFGETDTQYFGPGTRLTVL.